This T cell receptor beta chain was sequenced in a study of blood T cells in healthy people across ages. Regarding the study as a whole: Roughly linearly, TCR beta diversity per million T cells fell as age increased.

This clonotype was seen a handful of times. As yet, its antigen is unknown. The authors ran a second PCR of roughly 6 to 12 cycles using a sample-barcoded 5' primer and a J-beta primer mix. In TCRdb, the 5' RACE reads were re-called with MiXCR into one record per CDR3 protein. The data contain nearly 800,000 distinct CDR3 sequences, around a quarter of them seen just once; the ten biggest clones take up 3.7%. J lost 4 bases, V lost 9 bases, and 19 bases had no gene match. The CDR3 extends over 17 amino acids. Germline-derived CDR1 and CDR2 are MNHEY and SVGEGT. The same sample was also used in a study of T cells of mothers and their children. This second study says: The sample comes from 8 or 9 healthy Caucasian donors: mothers and children.

The sequencing input was blood. This chain joins TRBV6-2 or TRBV6-3 and TRBJ2-5, with 8 bases identical to TRBD2. The origin of this receptor is a boy aged 5-17 years in good health. CDR3: CASTYPGWRGVGETQYF. The CDR3 nucleotides are TGTGCCAGTACGTACCCCGGCTGGCGGGGGGTCGGAGAGACCCAGTACTTC.